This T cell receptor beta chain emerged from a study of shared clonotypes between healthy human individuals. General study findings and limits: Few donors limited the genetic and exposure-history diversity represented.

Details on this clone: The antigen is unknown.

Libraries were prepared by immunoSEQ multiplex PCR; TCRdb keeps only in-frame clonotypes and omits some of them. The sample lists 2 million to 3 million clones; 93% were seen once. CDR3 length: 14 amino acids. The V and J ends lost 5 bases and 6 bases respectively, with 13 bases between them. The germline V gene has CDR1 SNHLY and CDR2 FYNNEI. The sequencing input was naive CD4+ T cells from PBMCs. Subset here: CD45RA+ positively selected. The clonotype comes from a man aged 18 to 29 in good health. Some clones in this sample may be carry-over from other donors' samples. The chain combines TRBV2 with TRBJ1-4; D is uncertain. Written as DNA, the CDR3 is TGTGCCAGCAGTCCGGGCCGCCAAGATGAAAAACTGTTTTTT. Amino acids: CASSPGRQDEKLFF. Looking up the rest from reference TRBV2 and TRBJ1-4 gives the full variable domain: EPEVTQTPSHQVTQMGQEVILRCVPISNHLYFYWYRQILGQKVEFLVSFYNNEISEKSEIFDDQFSVERPDGSNFTLKIRSTKLEDSAMYFCASSPGRQDEKLFFGSGTQLSVL.